A selection of T cell receptor beta chains follows, all from one sample in a study of T-cell reconstitution after alpha-beta-depleted transplantation in children. TCRdb reprocessed the PCR reads via MiXCR and lists one record per CDR3 protein. The sample shows 350,000 to 450,000 distinct CDR3 sequences, over 20% of them seen only once. Sequenced material: PBMCs from the stem cell graft donor, taken from the stem cell graft. These receptors came from a human donor who donated a stem cell graft to a child with acute myeloid leukemia. The CDR3 runs from the conserved cysteine through the conserved F or W. D genes are given only for firm matches. Rows give clone size only sometimes, using once, few, many, or a class for an expanded clone.

j_gene	abundance	d_gene	v_gene	CDR3nt	CDR3aa
TRBJ2-7	NA	TRBD1	TRBV12-3/TRBV12-4	TGTGCCAGCAGTTTGTTTGGGACAGACTACGAGCAGTACTTC	CASSLFGTDYEQYF
TRBJ1-6	NA	NA	TRBV12-3/TRBV12-4	TGTGCCAGCAGTTTTGAGGGATCACCCCTCCACTTT	CASSFEGSPLHF
TRBJ2-5	few	TRBD2	TRBV20-1	TGCAGTGCGAGACCGGGAGGGAAAGAGACCCAGTACTTC	CSARPGGKETQYF
TRBJ2-7	NA	TRBD2	TRBV12-3/TRBV12-4	TGTGCCAGCAGTTTACTGCGGGAGGGCCGCGAGCAGTACTTC	CASSLLREGREQYF
TRBJ2-2	many	TRBD1	TRBV20-1	TGCAGTGCTAGAAAGACAGGGAGCGACACCGGGGAGCTGTTTTTT	CSARKTGSDTGELFF
TRBJ1-3	NA	TRBD1	TRBV7-2	TGTGCCAGCAGCTTATCTCCAGGGGGACGAGCTGGAAACACCATATATTTT	CASSLSPGGRAGNTIYF
TRBJ2-1	many	TRBD2	TRBV20-1	TGCAGTGCTAGGGTTAGCGGGAGGGCCTCCAATGAGCAGTTCTTC	CSARVSGRASNEQFF
TRBJ2-1	few	TRBD1	TRBV5-1	TGCGCCAGCAGCTACAGGGGGAGGCTTGAGCAGTTCTTC	CASSYRGRLEQFF
TRBJ1-4	few	NA	TRBV12-3/TRBV12-4	TGTGCCAGCAGTTTTGGAGGACAGTCTAATGAAAAACTGTTTTTT	CASSFGGQSNEKLFF
TRBJ2-7	NA	TRBD2	TRBV25-1	TGTGCCAGCAGTGCTCTAGCGGGAGGTACGAAATGGGACGAGCAGTACTTC	CASSALAGGTKWDEQYF
TRBJ2-3	few	TRBD2	TRBV29-1	TGCAGCGTTGAAGATCGCATTCTACTAGCGGGAGTGCGGTATTTT	CSVEDRILLAGVRYF